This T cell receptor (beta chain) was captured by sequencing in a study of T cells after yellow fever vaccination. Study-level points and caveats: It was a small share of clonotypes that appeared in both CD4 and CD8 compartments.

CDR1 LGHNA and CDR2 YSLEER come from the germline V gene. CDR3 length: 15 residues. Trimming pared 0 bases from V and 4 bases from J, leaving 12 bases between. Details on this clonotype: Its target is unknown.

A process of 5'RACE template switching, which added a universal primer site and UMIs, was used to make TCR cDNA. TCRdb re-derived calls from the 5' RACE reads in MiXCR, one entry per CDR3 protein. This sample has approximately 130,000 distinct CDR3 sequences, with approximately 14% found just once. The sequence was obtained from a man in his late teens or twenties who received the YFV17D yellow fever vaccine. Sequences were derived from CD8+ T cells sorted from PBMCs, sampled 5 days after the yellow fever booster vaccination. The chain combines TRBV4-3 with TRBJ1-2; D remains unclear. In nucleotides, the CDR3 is TGCGCCAGCAGCCAAGATACACCGGGGATCTATGGCTACACCTTC. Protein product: CASSQDTPGIYGYTF.